The source of this TCR beta chain is a study of blood T cell repertoires in COVID-19. Overall study: Whether acute or convalescent, the COVID-19 samples came from the United States, Italy and Spain. In each case, the material was cDNA or gDNA derived from T cells, B-cell-depleted T cells, or PBMCs.

CDR3 size: 16 residues. Germline V gene lookup returns CDR1 SGHTA and CDR2 FQGNSA. Trimming removed 5 bases at V and 0 bases at J, with 13 bases between. Per the authors' pipeline: Amplifying reference gene primers gave estimates of nucleated cell counts. Some clones are missing from TCRdb's copy, which holds only in-frame ones; the method was immunoSEQ multiplex PCR. V, J and clone size are taken as reported in that table, and D and trimming were inferred from the DNA itself. The sample includes about 150,000 clones, 80% to 90% of them seen just once. The chain employs TRBV7-2 and TRBJ2-2, with D possibly matching TRBD1 (6 bases). Sequenced sample: peripheral blood. This sequence was found in a woman in her 50s in a cohort sampled during active or convalescent COVID-19. The CDR3 sequence is CASSPRTAANTGELFF. The CDR3 nucleotides are TGTGCCAGCAGCCCCCGGACAGCAGCGAACACCGGGGAGCTGTTTTTT.